Listed here is a single T cell receptor (beta chain). The data were obtained in a study of T cell changes during pregnancy in multiple sclerosis. Clones were sequenced by immunoSEQ multiplex PCR, and TCRdb holds only the in-frame ones, with some missing. The sample lists over 85,000 clones; 90% were seen once. Germline V CDR1 and CDR2: MNHNS, SASEGT. Deletions cut 3 bases from V and 7 bases from J, with 21 bases between. CDR3 length: 16 amino acids. The chain carries TRBV6-1 and TRBJ2-5; D is perhaps TRBD1 (6 bases). The TCR comes from a female donor in good health, enrolled as a control in a pregnancy study. The input for sequencing was peripheral blood, taken in the second trimester of pregnancy. The CDR3 DNA follows: TGTGCCAGCAGTGAGTTCGGTCAGGGGTTCCCGTTGACCCAGTACTTC. Amino acids: CASSEFGQGFPLTQYF.